These T cell receptor beta chains were read from a single sample in a study of blood T cells in healthy people across ages. TCRdb recomputed calls from the 5' RACE reads with MiXCR, one row per CDR3 protein. This table has hundreds of thousands of distinct CDR3 sequences, approximately 59% appearing once. Sequences were obtained from blood. These receptors were taken from a man in his sixties in good health. Each CDR3 is given without its conserved first and last residue. A D gene is named only where the DNA matches it firmly. Where a row states a size, it is once, few, many or the class of an expanded clone; other rows omit it.

D	V	size	J	CDR3
TRBD2	TRBV5-1	-	-	ASSSRPTSGEQTQY
-	TRBV3-1	-	TRBJ2-1	ASSQGGPSYNEQF
-	TRBV6-1	-	TRBJ2-5	ASSRDSGTSFLY
-	TRBV5-1	few	TRBJ1-2	ASSLDMAVNYGYT
-	TRBV7-9	-	TRBJ1-1	ASSPAATGEAF
-	TRBV15	-	TRBJ2-5	ATSRDTAGARNEQY
-	TRBV27	-	TRBJ1-5	ASSSRSSQPQH
TRBD1	TRBV4-1	-	TRBJ2-5	ASSQDPRRGQETQY
TRBD1	TRBV6-1	-	TRBJ2-5	ASRYEGHRGTQY
-	TRBV6-6	few	TRBJ2-1	ASSYGQGVYNEQF
TRBD2	TRBV20-1	-	TRBJ2-3	SARTSGGTDTQY
-	TRBV5-1	-	TRBJ1-2	AIYGAGQKANYGYT
-	TRBV20-1	-	TRBJ1-1	SALEGVRAEAF
TRBD2	TRBV5-6	-	TRBJ2-3	ASSLTRLAGDTQY
-	TRBV6-6	many	TRBJ1-6	ASSLRGGNSPLH
TRBD1	TRBV7-2	-	TRBJ1-2	ASSLVGQGALTSGYT
-	TRBV20-1	-	TRBJ2-3	SARDLRDYGTDTQY
TRBD2	TRBV25-1	-	-	ASSPQRGRQETQY
TRBD1	TRBV24-1	-	TRBJ1-5	ATRGQGDQPQH
TRBD1	TRBV10-1	-	TRBJ2-7	ASSAGTAYEQY
TRBD1	TRBV5-1	-	TRBJ2-2	ASSPTGGVSGELF
-	TRBV7-9	few	TRBJ1-6	ASSLPRINSPLH
TRBD2	TRBV10-2	few	TRBJ2-3	ASGGDVTDTQY
TRBD2	TRBV7-9	-	TRBJ2-5	ASSPGGLHQETQY
TRBD1	TRBV2	few	-	ASSERQGGETQY
-	TRBV7-9	few	TRBJ2-1	ASSPRGEAYNEQF
-	TRBV14	-	TRBJ2-5	ASSRGRAETQY
-	TRBV20-1	-	TRBJ1-5	SARDVALASNQPQH
TRBD2	TRBV20-1	-	TRBJ2-7	SATAGGYSYEQY
-	TRBV15	-	TRBJ2-7	ATSRDSGVSYEQY
TRBD2	TRBV20-1	-	TRBJ2-1	SARVLAGMYNEQF
-	TRBV29-1	-	-	SVGAKGPQGYEQY
-	TRBV11-2	-	TRBJ1-4	ASSLEQDIEKLF
-	TRBV25-1	-	-	ASSVWGLETQY
TRBD1	TRBV5-1	few	TRBJ1-2	ASSYGQGTANYGYT
TRBD2	TRBV6-5	-	TRBJ2-5	ASSYASGVQETQY
-	TRBV7-2	-	TRBJ2-4	ASSYDWSGQY
TRBD2	TRBV3-1	-	TRBJ2-1	ASSQFSGGPNEQF
TRBD2	TRBV20-1	-	TRBJ2-5	SADKSGGDQETQY
-	TRBV20-1	-	TRBJ2-1	SARHGDSYNERF
TRBD2	TRBV6-6	-	TRBJ2-1	ASMGPSGDSYNEQF
TRBD2	TRBV4-3	-	TRBJ2-7	ASKGKRGDLGSYEQY